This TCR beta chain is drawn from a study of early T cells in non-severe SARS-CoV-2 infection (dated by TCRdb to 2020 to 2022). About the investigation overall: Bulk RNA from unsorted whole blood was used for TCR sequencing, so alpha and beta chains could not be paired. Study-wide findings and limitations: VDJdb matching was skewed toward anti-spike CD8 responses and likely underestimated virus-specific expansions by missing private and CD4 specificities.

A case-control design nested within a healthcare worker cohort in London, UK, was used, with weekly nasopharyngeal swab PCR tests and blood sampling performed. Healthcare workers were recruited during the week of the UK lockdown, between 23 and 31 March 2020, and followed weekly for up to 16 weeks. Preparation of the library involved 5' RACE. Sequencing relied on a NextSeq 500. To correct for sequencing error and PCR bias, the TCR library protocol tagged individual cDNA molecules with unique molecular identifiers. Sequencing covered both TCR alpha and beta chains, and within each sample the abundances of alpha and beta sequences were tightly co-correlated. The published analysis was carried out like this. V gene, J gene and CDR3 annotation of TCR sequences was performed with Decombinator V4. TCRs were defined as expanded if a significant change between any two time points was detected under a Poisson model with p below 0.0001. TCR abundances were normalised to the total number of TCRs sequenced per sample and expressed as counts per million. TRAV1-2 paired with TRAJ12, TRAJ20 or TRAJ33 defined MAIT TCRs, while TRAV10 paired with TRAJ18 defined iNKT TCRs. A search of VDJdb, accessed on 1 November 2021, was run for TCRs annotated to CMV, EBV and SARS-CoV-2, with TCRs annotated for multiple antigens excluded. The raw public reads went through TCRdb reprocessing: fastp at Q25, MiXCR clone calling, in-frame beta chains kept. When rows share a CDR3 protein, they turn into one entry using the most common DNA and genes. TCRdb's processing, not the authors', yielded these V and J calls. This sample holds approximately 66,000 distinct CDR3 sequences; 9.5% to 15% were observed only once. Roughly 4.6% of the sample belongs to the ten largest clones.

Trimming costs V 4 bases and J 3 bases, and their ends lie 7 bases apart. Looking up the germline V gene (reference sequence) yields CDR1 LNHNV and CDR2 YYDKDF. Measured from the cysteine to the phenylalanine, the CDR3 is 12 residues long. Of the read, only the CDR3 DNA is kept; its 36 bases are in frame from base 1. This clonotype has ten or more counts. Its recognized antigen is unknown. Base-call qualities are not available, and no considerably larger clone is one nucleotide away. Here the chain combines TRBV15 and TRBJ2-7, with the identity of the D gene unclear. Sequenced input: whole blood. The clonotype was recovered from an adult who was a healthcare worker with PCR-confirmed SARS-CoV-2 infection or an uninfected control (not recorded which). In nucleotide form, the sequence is TGTGCCACCAGCATTAGTTTCTACGAGCAGTACTTC. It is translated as CATSISFYEQYF.